The 5 T cell receptor beta chains below come from one sample, sequenced in a study of T cell clonotyping in hematopoietic cell transplantation. Time point specified: recipient sample about 28 days before transplant, after cytoreduction. Profiled with immunoSEQ multiplex PCR; TCRdb holds only in-frame clones, not every one. The table lists roughly 48,000 clones, around 80% of them singletons. Sequenced here: peripheral blood mononuclear cells, sampled before stem cell transplant. Receptors originate from a man aged 55-75 years with myelodysplastic syndrome. Some clones in this sample may be carry-over from other donors' samples.

Notes on this clone: At one of its ends the junction is not consistent with the germline gene, which may arise from a read error. The chain is built from TRBV7-6 and TRBJ2-2; 7 nucleotides agree with TRBD1. From germline, CDR1 is SGHVS and CDR2 FNYEAQ. This CDR3 spans 17 amino acids. CDR3 DNA sequence: TGTGCCAGCAGCTCGGAGCAGACAGGGCGGAACGCCGGGGAGCTGTTTTTT. Protein product: CASSSEQTGRNAGELFF.

The rearrangement joins TRBV2 to TRBJ1-6; 7 positions agree with TRBD1. V lost 8 bases, J lost 10 bases, and 8 bases stayed unmatched. The CDR3 loop spans 13 amino acids. Germline-derived CDR1 and CDR2 are SNHLY and FYNNEI. The CDR3 protein is CASRTTGNSPLHF. In nucleotides, the CDR3 is TGTGCCAGCCGAACGACAGGGAACTCACCCCTCCACTTT. Full variable domain (rest looked up from reference TRBV2 and TRBJ1-6): EPEVTQTPSHQVTQMGQEVILRCVPISNHLYFYWYRQILGQKVEFLVSFYNNEISEKSEIFDDQFSVERPDGSNFTLKIRSTKLEDSAMYFCASRTTGNSPLHFGNGTRLTVT.

The V and J genes are TRBV4-2 and TRBJ1-5; perhaps TRBD1 as D (6 bases). Germline CDR1 is LGHNA and CDR2 is YNFKEQ. V shed 0 bases and J shed 5 bases, with 11 bases lying between them. This CDR3 has 15 amino acids. CDR3 in DNA: TGTGCCAGCAGCCAAGATACAGGGAAAGATCAGCCCCAGCATTTT. It translates to CASSQDTGKDQPQHF.

This chain joins TRBV19 and TRBJ2-7, with 9 bases fitting TRBD2. The trim removed 1 base at V and 2 bases at J, leaving 3 bases unmatched. The germline V gene has CDR1 LNHDA and CDR2 SQIVND (reference sequence). CDR3 length: 15 amino acids. CDR3 loop: CASSIAGGGAYEQYF. In nucleotides, the CDR3 is TGTGCCAGTAGTATAGCTGGCGGGGGGGCCTACGAGCAGTACTTC.

This clone was observed once. The chain combines TRBV9 with TRBJ1-2; no clear D gene. The CDR3 contains 14 residues. The V end was cut by 4 bases, the J end by 3 bases, with 13 bases between. Germline CDR1 is SGDLS and CDR2 is YYNGEE. The CDR3 loop is CASSKSSSDYGYTF. For the CDR3, the DNA is TGTGCCAGCAGCAAGTCCTCGTCTGACTATGGCTACACCTTC. The full variable domain, with the rest looked up from reference TRBV9 and TRBJ1-2, is DSGVTQTPKHLITATGQRVTLRCSPRSGDLSVYWYQQSLDQGLQFLIQYYNGEERAKGNILERFSAQQFPDLHSELNLSSLELGDSALYFCASSKSSSDYGYTFGSGTRLTVV.